The 27 T cell receptor beta chains below were found in one sample sequenced in a study of identical twins. MiXCR was run by TCRdb on the 5' RACE reads, yielding one entry per CDR3 protein. The table lists 700,000 to 950,000 distinct CDR3 sequences, 12% of them singletons. These data were also filed under a second study, of yellow fever vaccine responses in identical twins.

Sequencing was carried out using PBMCs. The source of these receptors is a woman younger than 35 in good health.

The J gene is TRBJ2-3, the V gene TRBV9, with D possibly being TRBD1 or TRBD2 (5 bases each). V lost 0 bases to trimming and J lost 2 bases, with 13 bases between them. This CDR3 spans 16 amino acids. Germline assignment: CDR1 SGDLS and CDR2 YYNGEE. The CDR3 spells CASSVGTGTYTDTQYF. The CDR3 DNA sequence: TGTGCCAGCAGCGTAGGCACCGGGACCTACACAGATACGCAGTATTTT.

V and J are TRBV7-9 and TRBJ2-5; 9 bases fit TRBD2. Germline-derived CDR1 and CDR2 are SEHNR and FQNEAQ (reference sequence). Losses at the gene ends were 2 bases for V and 5 bases for J; bases not matched to a gene: 9. This CDR3 is 16 amino acids long. This CDR3 reads CASSLRSGGYVETQYF. The CDR3 nucleotides read TGTGCCAGCAGCTTAAGGAGCGGGGGGTACGTGGAGACCCAGTACTTC.

The chain couples TRBV12-3 or TRBV12-4 to TRBJ2-2; D is perhaps TRBD2 (6 bases). The CDR3 has 15 amino acids. The germline V and J ends were trimmed by 6 bases and 1 base, with 12 bases remaining between them. The CDR3, as DNA: TGTGCCAGCAGAATGGCGGGGCAGAACACCGGGGAGCTGTTTTTT. This translates into CASRMAGQNTGELFF.

This clonotype was observed a handful of times. The chain employs TRBV20-1 and TRBJ2-1, with D hard to call. The CDR3 contains 12 residues. Trimming stripped 6 bases from V and 9 bases from J, with 15 bases between. The germline CDR1 and CDR2 sequences are DFQATT and SNEGSKA (reference sequence). The DNA for the CDR3 is TGCAGTGCAAGGACGCGAGAGTCTGAGCAGTTCTTC. Protein product: CSARTRESEQFF.

V and J are TRBV4-2 and TRBJ1-2; no clear D. Germline CDR1 and CDR2: LGHNA and YNFKEQ. With 1 base removed from V and 7 bases from J, the gap between germline ends came to 7 bases. The CDR3 spans 12 residues. In nucleotides, the CDR3 is TGTGCCAGCAGCCAAGGGGATAGTGGCTACACCTTC. Translated: CASSQGDSGYTF.

The CDR3 sequence is CSAREGNNEQFF. DNA of the CDR3: TGCAGTGCTAGAGAGGGAAACAATGAGCAGTTCTTC. This chain joins TRBV20-1 and TRBJ2-1; D is unresolved. The CDR3 consists of 12 residues. The germline CDR1 and CDR2 sequences are DFQATT and SNEGSKA (reference sequence). Trimming left V 0 bases short and J 5 bases short, with 5 bases between.

The sample holds a few counts of this clonotype. The genes are TRBV6-1 and TRBJ2-3, with 11 bases fitting TRBD2. J was trimmed by 0 bases and V by 6 bases; bases with no gene match: 11. This CDR3 has 18 amino acids. Germline CDR1 MNHNS, CDR2 SASEGT. CDR3 DNA: TGTGCCAGCAGACCCATAGCGGGAGGGGAAACTAGCACAGATACGCAGTATTTT. Amino acid sequence: CASRPIAGGETSTDTQYF.

This rearrangement joins TRBV24-1 to TRBJ2-7, with TRBD1 identical over 8 bases. After removal of 3 bases from V and 4 bases from J, the junction contained 1 base not matched to a gene. This CDR3 is 13 amino acids long. Germline lookup yields CDR1 KGHDR and CDR2 SFDVKD. This chain's CDR3 is CATSDNRGYEQYF. The CDR3 nucleotides read TGTGCCACCAGTGATAACAGGGGGTACGAGCAGTACTTC.

This clonotype was counted ten times or more. Mismatch with germline at one junction end may stem from a read error. The gene calls are TRBV5-1 and TRBJ2-3, with D maybe TRBD2 (5 bases). The CDR3 is 13 residues long. Germline values: CDR1 SGHRS, CDR2 YFSETQ. The CDR3 reads CASSLGVGDTQYF. Here the CDR3 DNA reads TGTGCCAGCAGCTTGGGAGTAGGGGATACGCAGTATTTT.

This clonotype appeared a few times. This chain links TRBV20-1 with TRBJ2-7, with D possibly matching TRBD2 (5 bases). Germline CDR1 and CDR2: DFQATT and SNEGSKA (reference sequence). The CDR3 extends over 15 amino acids. Trimming removed 3 bases from V and 4 bases from J, with 19 bases in between. CDR3 amino acids: CSASAREQRAYEQYF. DNA of the CDR3: TGCAGTGCTAGCGCCCGGGAACAACGGGCATACGAGCAGTACTTC.

This clonotype was counted at least ten times. The CDR3 DNA reads as TGTGCCAGCAGTAGGTATGAGCAGTTCTTC. It encodes CASSRYEQFF. The chain has TRBV2 and TRBJ2-1; no clear D. Germline values: CDR1 SNHLY, CDR2 FYNNEI. This CDR3 comprises 10 residues. V shed 5 bases and J shed 8 bases, with 4 bases lying between them.

The V call is TRBV18, the J call TRBJ2-3; D uncertain. The CDR3 has 13 amino acids. Germline lookup yields CDR1 KGHSH and CDR2 LQKENI. V lost 2 bases and J lost 6, with 9 bases in between. The CDR3, as DNA: TGTGCCAGCTCACCAGCAGGATACGATACGCAGTATTTT. It specifies CASSPAGYDTQYF.

The V call is TRBV2, the J call TRBJ1-2, with D perhaps TRBD1 (5 bases). The CDR3 runs 13 residues. Germline V gene sequence: CDR1 SNHLY, CDR2 FYNNEI. Between the trimmed V and J ends, which lost 9 bases and 4 bases, there was a span of 15 bases. CDR3 in DNA: TGTGCCAGTACACGAGGGGAATCCTATGGCTACACCTTC. Protein product: CASTRGESYGYTF.

The chain uses TRBV6-1 and TRBJ2-3; D tentatively fits TRBD1 or TRBD2 (6 bases each). Between the trimmed V and J ends, which lost 6 bases and 2 bases, there was a span of 12 bases. The CDR3 covers 14 residues. Germline V gene data show CDR1 as MNHNS and CDR2 as SASEGT. CDR3 DNA: TGTGCCAGCAGGGGGGGCCAAACCACAGATACGCAGTATTTT. Translated: CASRGGQTTDTQYF.

In this sample, this clonotype turned up a few times. The V and J genes are TRBV20-1 and TRBJ2-1; 12 bases are a match to TRBD2. CDR1 and CDR2 (germline): DFQATT, SNEGSKA (reference sequence). This CDR3 has 17 amino acids. The ends lost 0 bases at V and 11 bases at J; junction bases unmatched: 14. The CDR3 region has the DNA TGCAGTGCTAGAGAAGGCGCTAGCGGGGGGGTTTATAATCAGCAGTTCTTC. This translates into CSAREGASGGVYNQQFF.

V and J are TRBV6-2 or TRBV6-3 and TRBJ2-3; 13 bases map to TRBD2. Germline values: CDR1 MNHEY, CDR2 SVGEGT. The CDR3 length is 21 residues. Trimming took 5 bases from V and 2 from J; bases not matched to a gene: 19. The CDR3 sequence is CASSPHRSGLAGVGTTDTQYF. The DNA for the CDR3 is TGTGCCAGCAGTCCCCACCGATCCGGACTAGCGGGAGTTGGGACCACAGATACGCAGTATTTT.

This clonotype was detected ten times or more. The chain recombines TRBV2 with TRBJ2-2; D tentatively reads TRBD1 or TRBD2 (6 bases each). V lost 5 bases and J 1 base, leaving 17 bases between the germline ends. Germline CDR1 is SNHLY and CDR2 is FYNNEI. The CDR3 loop spans 17 amino acids. The CDR3 loop reads CASSIFGGQKNTGELFF. CDR3 in DNA: TGTGCCAGCAGTATTTTCGGGGGACAAAAGAACACCGGGGAGCTGTTTTTT.

The J gene is TRBJ2-1, the V gene TRBV10-3; 9 bases agree with TRBD1. Unmatched junction bases numbered 10, after V lost 10 bases and J lost 6 bases. This CDR3 has 14 residues. Looked up from germline, CDR1 is ENHRY and CDR2 is SYGVKD. The CDR3 spells CATTGGAFPNEQFF. The CDR3 DNA reads as TGTGCCACAACAGGGGGCGCGTTTCCCAATGAGCAGTTCTTC.

This clonotype was seen a handful of times. V and J are TRBV11-2 and TRBJ2-1, with a possible D match to TRBD2 (7 bases). Germline loops: CDR1 SGHAT, CDR2 FQNNGV. Between the trimmed V and J ends, which lost 1 base and 3 bases, there was a span of 13 bases. The CDR3 is 16 residues long. The CDR3 nucleotides are TGTGCCAGCAGCTTAGGCGGGGGCGCGTTCTACAATGAGCAGTTCTTC. Amino acids: CASSLGGGAFYNEQFF. Full variable domain (outside the CDR3, taken from reference TRBV11-2 and TRBJ2-1): EAGVAQSPRYKIIEKRQSVAFWCNPISGHATLYWYQQILGQGPKLLIQFQNNGVVDDSQLPKDRFSAERLKGVDSTLKIQPAKLEDSAVYLCASSLGGGAFYNEQFFGPGTRLTVL.

This clonotype was recorded a few times. DNA of the CDR3: TGTGCCAGCAGCCAAGAGAGGGGGGGACCCCAGCATTTT. Amino acids: CASSQERGGPQHF. The rearrangement joins TRBV3-1 to TRBJ1-5; TRBD1 is a possible D gene (6 bases). The germline V gene has CDR1 LGHDT and CDR2 YNNKEL (reference sequence). The CDR3 contains 13 residues. Trimming removed 0 bases at V and 10 bases at J, with 10 bases between.

As concerns this clonotype: One base away lies a much larger clone, so this may be a sequencing read error. V usage is TRBV10-3 and J usage is TRBJ2-7; 7 bases are shared with TRBD1. The ends lost 4 bases at V and 2 bases at J; junction bases unmatched: 8. The V gene's germline CDR1 is ENHRY and CDR2 SYGVKD. The CDR3 length is 15 residues. Written as DNA, the CDR3 is TGTGCCATCAGTGTTGAGACAGGGCTTCCCTACGAGCAGTACGTC. Translation gives CAISVETGLPYEQYV.

The table lists this clonotype with a few counts. This chain joins TRBV10-3 and TRBJ2-3; the match to TRBD2 covers 11 bases. V lost 2 bases, J lost 2 bases, and 3 bases stayed unmatched. The CDR3 runs 16 residues. Germline V CDR1 and CDR2: ENHRY, SYGVKD. CDR3 DNA sequence: TGTGCCATCAGTGAGCCGGGACTAGCGGTCACAGATACGCAGTATTTT. Translating it yields CAISEPGLAVTDTQYF.

The rearrangement links TRBV5-1 to TRBJ2-1, with 15 bases identical to TRBD2. The V gene end was trimmed by 6 bases and the J gene end by 9 bases; junction bases not matched to a gene: 10. In germline, CDR1 is SGHRS, CDR2 YFSETQ. The CDR3 is 16 residues long. This CDR3 is CASTKGLAGGSAEQFF. CDR3 sequence (DNA): TGCGCCAGCACTAAGGGACTAGCGGGAGGAAGCGCTGAGCAGTTCTTC.

This chain links TRBV5-1 with TRBJ2-7; 8 bases are a match to TRBD1. V was pared by 4 bases and J by 5 bases, with 8 bases of the junction left unmatched. There are 14 residues in the CDR3. Germline V gene lookup returns CDR1 SGHRS and CDR2 YFSETQ. The CDR3 region is CASSGGQGGDEQYF. CDR3 bases: TGCGCCAGCAGCGGAGGACAGGGAGGAGACGAGCAGTACTTC.

The rearrangement links TRBV5-5 to TRBJ2-1, with a weak D call TRBD2 (5 bases). Germline V CDR1 and CDR2: SGHKS, YYEKEE (reference sequence). Trimming removed 0 bases at V and 8 bases at J, with 9 bases between. The CDR3 is 13 residues long. The CDR3 loop reads CASSLVANHEQFF. CDR3 DNA sequence: TGTGCCAGCAGCTTGGTAGCGAACCATGAGCAGTTCTTC.

This clonotype was detected only a few times. The chain recombines TRBV2 with TRBJ2-7; 11 nucleotides match TRBD1. The CDR3 extends over 16 amino acids. The germline V gene has CDR1 SNHLY and CDR2 FYNNEI. Germline trimming cut 4 bases from V and 0 bases from J; bases unmatched to any gene: 5. The CDR3 sequence is CASSVGQGASSYEQYV. The DNA for the CDR3 is TGTGCCAGCAGTGTTGGACAGGGGGCTAGCTCCTACGAGCAGTACGTC.

Only a few counts were recorded for this clonotype. The V gene is TRBV29-1, the J gene TRBJ2-1; D is unresolved. CDR1 and CDR2 (germline): SQVTM, ANQGSEA. V was shortened by 3 bases and J by 5 bases, with 14 bases between the two germline ends. There are 14 residues in the CDR3. The CDR3, as DNA: TGCAGCGTTGATCGAGAGGACCTAAACAATGAGCAGTTCTTC. Its protein is CSVDREDLNNEQFF.